This paragraph reports one T cell receptor beta chain. Its antigen is still unknown. At one end, the junction sequence differs from germline, possibly due to a read error. The library came from three nested PCR rounds adapted from ARM-PCR protocols. MiXCR, applied by TCRdb to the multiplex PCR reads, yields one record per CDR3 protein. The repertoire holds 200,000 or so distinct CDR3 sequences, with around 70% as singletons. The sample belongs to a study of tumor and adjacent non-tumor tissue in lung cancer. On the study more broadly: Samples averaged roughly 4.3 million productive TCRbeta reads each.

No cell sorting was done before RNA was extracted from the tissue. In germline, CDR1 is DFQATT, CDR2 SNEGSKA (reference sequence). CDR3 size: 15 residues. Study results and caveats: Normal lung showed higher cumulative top 100 clone frequency than tumor.

This TCR was recovered from a man aged 60 to 69 with non-small cell lung cancer. Sequencing was done on a sample of lung tumor tissue. V and J are TRBV20-1 and TRBJ2-7; 7 nucleotides align to TRBD1. The CDR3: CSARDHQGDIYEHYF. The DNA for the CDR3 is TGCAGTGCTAGAGATCATCAGGGGGACATCTACGAGCACTACTTC.